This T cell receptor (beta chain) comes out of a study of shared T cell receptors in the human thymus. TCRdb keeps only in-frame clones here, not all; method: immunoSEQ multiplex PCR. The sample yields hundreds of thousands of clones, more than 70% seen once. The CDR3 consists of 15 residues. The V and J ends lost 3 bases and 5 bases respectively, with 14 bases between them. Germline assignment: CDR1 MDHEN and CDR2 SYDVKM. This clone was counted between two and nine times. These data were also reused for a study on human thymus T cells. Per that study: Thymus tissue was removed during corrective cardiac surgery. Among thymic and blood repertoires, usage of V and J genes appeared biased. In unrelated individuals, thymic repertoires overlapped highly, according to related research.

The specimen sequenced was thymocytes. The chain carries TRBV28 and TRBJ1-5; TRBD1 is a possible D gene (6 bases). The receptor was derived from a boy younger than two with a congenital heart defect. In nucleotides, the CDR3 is TGTGCCAGCAGTTTGGGAGGGGGGGACCATCAGCCCCAGCATTTT. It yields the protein CASSLGGGDHQPQHF.